This TCR beta chain was documented in a study of blood T cell repertoires in COVID-19. Overall study context: The United States, Italy and Spain supplied acute and convalescent COVID-19 samples. Sources were T cells, B-cell-depleted T cells, or PBMCs; the material itself was cDNA or gDNA.

As processed by the authors: Amplification of reference gene primers provided the estimated nucleated cell counts. Here immunoSEQ multiplex PCR was the method, and the copy in TCRdb shows in-frame clones only, minus some. The DNA was the basis for D and trimming; V, J and clone size are from that table. The sample includes 250,000 to 350,000 clones, 85% to 90% seen only once; the top ten take roughly 6.1%. The CDR3 has 15 residues. Germline V CDR1 and CDR2: SGHVS, FQNEAQ. V lost 0 bases and J lost 6, with 14 bases in between. The V call is TRBV7-8, the J call TRBJ1-2, with D possibly TRBD1 on 5 matching bases. The sample comprised peripheral blood. The receptor was isolated from a woman aged 50 to 65 with COVID-19, enrolled during active disease. The CDR3 spells CASSLARGRHNGYTF. DNA of the CDR3: TGTGCCAGCAGCTTAGCGCGGGGGAGACACAATGGCTACACCTTC.